In this sample, the clone carrying this T cell receptor (beta chain) turned up a few times. Its antigen is currently unknown. The sample comes from a study of T cell responses to AZD1222 COVID-19 vaccine. Study-level points and caveats: Repertoires were sampled only after the peak T cell response. The donors showed a predominance of white British ancestry and of females, with possible underestimation of clonal diversity. Among AZD1222 vaccinees, only six were seropositive at baseline.

Measured with immunoSEQ multiplex PCR; TCRdb has only the in-frame clones, and not every one. This table has tens of thousands of clones, approximately 90% appearing once. CDR3 size: 13 residues. The V gene lost 2 bases and the J gene lost 5 bases, with 7 bases spanning the gap. Looked up from germline, CDR1 is MRHNA and CDR2 is SNTAGT. Researchers grouped second doses given at about 4 or about 12 weeks into one pool. The chain recombines TRBV6-4 with TRBJ2-1; either TRBD1 or TRBD2 may supply D (6 bases each). The material sequenced was peripheral blood, taken 28 days after the second AZD1222 dose. This clonotype was obtained from an adult who received the AZD1222 COVID-19 vaccine. The CDR3 loop reads CASSDGGHNEQFF. CDR3 DNA: TGTGCCAGCAGTGACGGGGGGCACAATGAGCAGTTCTTC.